This entry is about one T cell receptor beta chain. Its antigen is not known. The protocol was immunoSEQ multiplex PCR, while the TCRdb copy is restricted to in-frame clones and leaves out a portion. The sample has 200,000 to 250,000 clones, 70% to 90% seen once. The treatment was: some 19 received Ad26.COV2.S at low or high dose, single or two shots; about 5 received placebo; per-sample allocation not given. All samples were drawn on day 63, counting from the first vaccine or placebo injection. Vaccine was an Ad26 vector expressing Wuhan-strain SARS-CoV-2 spike. The sample originates from a study of Ad26.COV2.S vaccination and SARS-CoV-2 variants. Study details: Once, or twice with 56 days between doses, Ad26.COV2.S was given intramuscularly. Study-wide findings and caveats: Vaccine recipients had higher spike-specific TCR breadth than placebo recipients. Vaccine recipients and placebo recipients showed similar non-spike TCR breadth.

The V end was cut by 6 bases, the J end by 0 bases, with 15 bases between. CDR3 length equals 16 residues. Looked up from germline, CDR1 is MNHEY and CDR2 is SVGEGT. Material: peripheral blood, obtained in a trial of Ad26.COV2.S vaccine versus placebo. The J gene is TRBJ1-5, the V gene TRBV6-2 or TRBV6-3, with D unresolved. The TCR was taken from a person between 18 and 65 years old who received the Ad26.COV2.S COVID-19 vaccine or a placebo. In nucleotides, the CDR3 is TGTGCCAGCAGCCCGCCAGGCACATATAGCAATCAGCCCCAGCATTTT. Translation: CASSPPGTYSNQPQHF.